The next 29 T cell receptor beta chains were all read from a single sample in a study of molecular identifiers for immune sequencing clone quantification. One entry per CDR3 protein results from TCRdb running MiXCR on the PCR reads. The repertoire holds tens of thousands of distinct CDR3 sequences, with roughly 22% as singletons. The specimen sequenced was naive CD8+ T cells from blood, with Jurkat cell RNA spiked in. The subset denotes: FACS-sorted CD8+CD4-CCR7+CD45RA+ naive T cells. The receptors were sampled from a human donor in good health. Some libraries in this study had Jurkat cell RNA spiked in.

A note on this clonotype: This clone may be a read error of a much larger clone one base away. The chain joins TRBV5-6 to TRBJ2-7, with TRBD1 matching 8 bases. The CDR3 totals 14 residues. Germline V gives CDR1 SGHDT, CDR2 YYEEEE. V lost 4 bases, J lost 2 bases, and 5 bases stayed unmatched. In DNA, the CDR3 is TGTGCCAGCAGCGAGGGACAGGAGACCTACGAGCAGTACTTC. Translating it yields CASSEGQETYEQYF.

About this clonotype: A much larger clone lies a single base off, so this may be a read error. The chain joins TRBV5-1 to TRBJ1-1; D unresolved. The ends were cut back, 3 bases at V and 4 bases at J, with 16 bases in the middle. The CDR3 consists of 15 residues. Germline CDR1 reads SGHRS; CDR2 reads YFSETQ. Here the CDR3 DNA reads TGCGCCAGCAGCTCGGATGGGGTCTATAGCACTGAAGCTTTCTTT. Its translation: CASSSDGVYSTEAFF.

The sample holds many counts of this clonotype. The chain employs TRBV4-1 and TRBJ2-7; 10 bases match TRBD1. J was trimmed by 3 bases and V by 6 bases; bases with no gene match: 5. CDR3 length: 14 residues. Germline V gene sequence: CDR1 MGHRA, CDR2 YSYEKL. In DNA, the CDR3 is TGCGCCAGCAGTCGTGGGACAGGGGACTACGAGCAGTACTTC. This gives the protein CASSRGTGDYEQYF.

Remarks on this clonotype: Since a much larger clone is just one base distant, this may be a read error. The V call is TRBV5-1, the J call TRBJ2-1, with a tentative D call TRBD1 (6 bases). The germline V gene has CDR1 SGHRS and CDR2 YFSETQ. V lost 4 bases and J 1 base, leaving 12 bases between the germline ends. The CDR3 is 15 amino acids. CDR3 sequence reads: CASSMRTASYNEQFF. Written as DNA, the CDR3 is TGCGCCAGCAGCATGAGGACAGCGTCCTACAATGAGCAGTTCTTC.

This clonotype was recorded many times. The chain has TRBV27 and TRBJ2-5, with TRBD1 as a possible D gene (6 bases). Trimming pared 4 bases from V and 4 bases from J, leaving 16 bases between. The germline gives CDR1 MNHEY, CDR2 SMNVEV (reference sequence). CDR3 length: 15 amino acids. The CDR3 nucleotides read TGTGCCAGCAGTTCGACCCAGGGGCTCGGAGAGACCCAGTACTTC. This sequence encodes CASSSTQGLGETQYF.

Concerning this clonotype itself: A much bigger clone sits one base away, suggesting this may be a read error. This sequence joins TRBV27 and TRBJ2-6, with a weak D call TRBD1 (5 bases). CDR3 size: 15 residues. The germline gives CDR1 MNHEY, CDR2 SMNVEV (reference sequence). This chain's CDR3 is CAGSLAGSGANVLTF. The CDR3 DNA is TGTGCCGGCAGTTTAGCAGGGTCTGGGGCCAACGTCCTGACTTTC. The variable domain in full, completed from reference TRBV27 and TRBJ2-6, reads EAQVTQNPRYLITVTGKKLTVTCSQNMNHEYMSWYRQDPGLGLRQIYYSMNVEVTDKGDVPEGYKVSRKEKRNFPLILESPSPNQTSLYFCAGSLAGSGANVLTFGAGSRLTVL.

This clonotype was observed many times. In DNA form, the CDR3 reads TGTGCCAGCAGCGGAGCGGAGACTAATGAAAAACTGTTTTTT. It codes for CASSGAETNEKLFF. The chain couples TRBV7-2 to TRBJ1-4; D not certain. CDR1 and CDR2 (germline): SGHTA, FQGNSA. CDR3 length equals 14 residues. V was shortened by 5 bases and J by 2 bases, with 9 bases between the two germline ends. Full variable domain (rest looked up from reference TRBV7-2 and TRBJ1-4): GAGVSQSPSNKVTEKGKDVELRCDPISGHTALYWYRQSLGQGLEFLIYFQGNSAPDKSGLPSDRFSAERTGGSVSTLTIQRTQQEDSAVYLCASSGAETNEKLFFGSGTQLSVL.

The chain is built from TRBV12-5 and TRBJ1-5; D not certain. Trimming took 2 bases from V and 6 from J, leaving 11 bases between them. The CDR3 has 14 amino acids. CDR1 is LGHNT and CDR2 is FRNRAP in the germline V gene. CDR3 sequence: CASGLSSGGQPQHF. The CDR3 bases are TGTGCTAGTGGTTTGAGTTCAGGCGGTCAGCCCCAGCATTTT. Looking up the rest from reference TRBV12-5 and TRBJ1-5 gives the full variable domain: DARVTQTPRHKVTEMGQEVTMRCQPILGHNTVFWYRQTMMQGLELLAYFRNRAPLDDSGMPKDRFSAEMPDATLATLKIQPSEPRDSAVYFCASGLSSGGQPQHFGDGTRLSIL.

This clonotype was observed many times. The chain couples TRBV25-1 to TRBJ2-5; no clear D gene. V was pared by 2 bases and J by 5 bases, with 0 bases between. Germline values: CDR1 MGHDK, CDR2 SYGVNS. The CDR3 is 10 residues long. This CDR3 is CASSEETQYF. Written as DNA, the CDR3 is TGTGCCAGCAGTGAAGAGACCCAGTACTTC. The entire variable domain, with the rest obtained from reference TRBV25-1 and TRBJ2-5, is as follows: EADIYQTPRYLVIGTGKKITLECSQTMGHDKMYWYQQDPGMELHLIHYSYGVNSTEKGDLSSESTVSRIRTEHFPLTLESARPSHTSQYLCASSEETQYFGPGTRLLVL.

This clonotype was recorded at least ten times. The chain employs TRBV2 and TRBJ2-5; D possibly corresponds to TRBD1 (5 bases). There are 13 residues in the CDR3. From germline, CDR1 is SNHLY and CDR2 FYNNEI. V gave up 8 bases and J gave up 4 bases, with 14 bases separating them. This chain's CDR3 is CASGAQVGETQYF. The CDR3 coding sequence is TGTGCCAGCGGGGCACAGGTGGGAGAGACCCAGTACTTC.

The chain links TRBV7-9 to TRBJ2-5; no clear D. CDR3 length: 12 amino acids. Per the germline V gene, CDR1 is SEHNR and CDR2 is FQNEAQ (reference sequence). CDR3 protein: CVGSDAEETQYF. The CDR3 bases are TGTGTCGGCAGCGACGCCGAAGAGACCCAGTACTTC.

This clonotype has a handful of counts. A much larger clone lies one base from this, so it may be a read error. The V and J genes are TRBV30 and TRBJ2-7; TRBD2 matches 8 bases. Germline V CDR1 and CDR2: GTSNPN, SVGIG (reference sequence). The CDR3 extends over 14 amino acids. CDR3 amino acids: CAWTQRGYLYKQYF. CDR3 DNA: TGTGCCTGGACGCAGCGGGGGTACCTCTACAAGCAGTACTTC.

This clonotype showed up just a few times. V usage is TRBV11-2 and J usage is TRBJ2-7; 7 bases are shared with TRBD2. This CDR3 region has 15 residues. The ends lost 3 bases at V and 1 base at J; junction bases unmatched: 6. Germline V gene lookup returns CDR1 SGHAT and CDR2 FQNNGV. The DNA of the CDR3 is TGTGCCAGCAGCTTCGGGGGGTACATGTCCTACGAGCAGTACTTC. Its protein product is CASSFGGYMSYEQYF. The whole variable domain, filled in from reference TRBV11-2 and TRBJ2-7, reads EAGVAQSPRYKIIEKRQSVAFWCNPISGHATLYWYQQILGQGPKLLIQFQNNGVVDDSQLPKDRFSAERLKGVDSTLKIQPAKLEDSAVYLCASSFGGYMSYEQYFGPGTRLTVT.

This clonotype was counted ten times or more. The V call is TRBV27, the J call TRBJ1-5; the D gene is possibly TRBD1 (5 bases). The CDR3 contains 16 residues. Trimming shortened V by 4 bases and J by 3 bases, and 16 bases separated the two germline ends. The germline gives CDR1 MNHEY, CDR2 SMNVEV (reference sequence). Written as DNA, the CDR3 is TGTGCCAGCAGTTCGCAAGGGGTGGTAGACAATCAGCCCCAGCATTTT. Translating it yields CASSSQGVVDNQPQHF.

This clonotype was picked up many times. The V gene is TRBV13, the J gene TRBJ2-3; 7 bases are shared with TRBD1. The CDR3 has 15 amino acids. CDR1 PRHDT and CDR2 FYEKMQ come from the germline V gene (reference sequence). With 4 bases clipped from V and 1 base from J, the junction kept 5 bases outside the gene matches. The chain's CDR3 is CASSYRQGGTDTQYF. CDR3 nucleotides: TGTGCCAGCAGCTACCGACAGGGTGGCACAGATACGCAGTATTTT.

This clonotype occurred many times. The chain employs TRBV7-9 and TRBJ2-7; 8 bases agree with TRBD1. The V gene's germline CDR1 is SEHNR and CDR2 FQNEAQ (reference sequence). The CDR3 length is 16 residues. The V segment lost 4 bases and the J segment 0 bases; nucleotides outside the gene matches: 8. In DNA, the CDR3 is TGTGCCAGCAGCTCGGCACAGGGGGTCGGCTCCTACGAGCAGTACTTC. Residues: CASSSAQGVGSYEQYF.

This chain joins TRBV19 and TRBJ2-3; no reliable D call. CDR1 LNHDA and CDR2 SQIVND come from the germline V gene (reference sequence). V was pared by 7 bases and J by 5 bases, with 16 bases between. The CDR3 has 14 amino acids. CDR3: CASTFSGREDTQYF. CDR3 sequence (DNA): TGTGCCAGTACCTTCTCCGGACGCGAAGATACGCAGTATTTT.

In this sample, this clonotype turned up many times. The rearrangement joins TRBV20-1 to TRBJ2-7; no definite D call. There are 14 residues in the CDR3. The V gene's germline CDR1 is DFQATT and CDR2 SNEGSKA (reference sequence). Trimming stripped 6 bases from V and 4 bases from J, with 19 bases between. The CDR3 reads CSALSGQEYYEQYF. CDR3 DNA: TGCAGTGCCTTAAGTGGGCAGGAGTATTACGAGCAGTACTTC.

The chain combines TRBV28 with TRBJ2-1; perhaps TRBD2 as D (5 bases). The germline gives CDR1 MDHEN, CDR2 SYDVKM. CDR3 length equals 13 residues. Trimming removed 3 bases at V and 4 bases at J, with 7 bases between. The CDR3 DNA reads TGTGCCAGCAGTTTGCGCGGGTACAATGAGCAGTTCTTC. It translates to CASSLRGYNEQFF.

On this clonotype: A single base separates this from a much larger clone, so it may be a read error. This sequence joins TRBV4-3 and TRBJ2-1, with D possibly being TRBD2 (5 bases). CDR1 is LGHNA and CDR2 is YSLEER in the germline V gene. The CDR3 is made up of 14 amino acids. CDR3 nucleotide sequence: TGCGCCAGCAGCCAAGAGGCTTCTAGCTATGAGCAGTCCTTC. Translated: CASSQEASSYEQSF.

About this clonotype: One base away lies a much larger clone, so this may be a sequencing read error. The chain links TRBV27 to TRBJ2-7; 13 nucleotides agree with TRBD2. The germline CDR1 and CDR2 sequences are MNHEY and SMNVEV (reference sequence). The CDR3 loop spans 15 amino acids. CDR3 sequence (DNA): TGTGCCAGCAGTTCCGGACTAGCGGGAGCTTACGAGCGGTACTTC. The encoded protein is CASSSGLAGAYERYF.

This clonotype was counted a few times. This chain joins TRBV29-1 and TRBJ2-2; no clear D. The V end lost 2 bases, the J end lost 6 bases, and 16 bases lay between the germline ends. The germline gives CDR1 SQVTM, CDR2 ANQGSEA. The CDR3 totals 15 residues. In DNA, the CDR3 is TGCAGCGTTGAATCCCCACGCTCCTCTGCCGGGGAGCTGTTTTTT. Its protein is CSVESPRSSAGELFF.

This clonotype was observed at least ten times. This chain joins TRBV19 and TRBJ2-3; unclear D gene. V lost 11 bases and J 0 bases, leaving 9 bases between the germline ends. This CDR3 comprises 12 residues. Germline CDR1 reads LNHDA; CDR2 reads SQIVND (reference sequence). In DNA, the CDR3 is TGTGCCGCAGCAGTAAGCACAGATACGCAGTATTTT. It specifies CAAAVSTDTQYF.

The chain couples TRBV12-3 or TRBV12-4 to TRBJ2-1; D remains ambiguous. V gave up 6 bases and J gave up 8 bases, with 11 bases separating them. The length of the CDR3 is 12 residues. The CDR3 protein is CASRHLEDEQFF. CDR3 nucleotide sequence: TGTGCCAGCAGACATCTAGAAGATGAGCAGTTCTTC.

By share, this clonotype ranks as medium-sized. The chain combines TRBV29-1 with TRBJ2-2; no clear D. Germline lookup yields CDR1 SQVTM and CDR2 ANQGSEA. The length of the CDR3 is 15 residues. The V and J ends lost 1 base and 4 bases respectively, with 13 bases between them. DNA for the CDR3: TGCAGCGTTGAAGCGTCCGGGCTTGGCACCGGGGAGCTGTTTTTT. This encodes CSVEASGLGTGELFF.

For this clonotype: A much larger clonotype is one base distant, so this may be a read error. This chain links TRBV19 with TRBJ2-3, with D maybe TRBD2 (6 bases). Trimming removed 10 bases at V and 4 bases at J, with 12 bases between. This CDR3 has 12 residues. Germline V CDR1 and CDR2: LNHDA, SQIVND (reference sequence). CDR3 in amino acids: CANRLGADTQYF. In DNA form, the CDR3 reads TGTGCCAACCGACTAGGCGCAGATACGCAGTATTTT.

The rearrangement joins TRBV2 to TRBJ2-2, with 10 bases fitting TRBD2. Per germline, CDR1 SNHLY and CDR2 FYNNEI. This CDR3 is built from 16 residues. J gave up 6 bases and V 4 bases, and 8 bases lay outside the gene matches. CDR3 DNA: TGTGCCAGCAGTGTTTACAGCGGGGGGGCCTCCGGGGAGCTGTTTTTT. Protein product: CASSVYSGGASGELFF.

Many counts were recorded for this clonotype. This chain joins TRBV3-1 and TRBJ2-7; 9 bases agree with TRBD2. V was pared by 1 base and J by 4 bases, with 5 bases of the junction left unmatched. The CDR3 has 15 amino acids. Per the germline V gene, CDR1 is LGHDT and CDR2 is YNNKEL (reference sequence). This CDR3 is CASSQVAGAGYEQYF. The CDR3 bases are TGTGCCAGCAGCCAAGTAGCGGGAGCTGGTTACGAGCAGTACTTC.

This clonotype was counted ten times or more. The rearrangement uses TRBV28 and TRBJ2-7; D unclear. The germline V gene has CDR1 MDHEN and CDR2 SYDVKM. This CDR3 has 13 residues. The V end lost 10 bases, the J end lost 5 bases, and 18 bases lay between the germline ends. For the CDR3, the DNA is TGTGCCACCCGAAAAACCAGTAGCCACGAGCAGTACTTC. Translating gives CATRKTSSHEQYF.